The 16 T cell receptor beta chains below all came from one sample that was sequenced in a study of T cell responses to AZD1222 COVID-19 vaccine. TCRdb's copy holds only in-frame clones and misses some; the assay was immunoSEQ multiplex PCR. The table lists about 150,000 clones, 80% to 95% of them singletons. Source: peripheral blood, taken on day 0 of AZD1222 vaccination. These receptors were taken from an adult in good health.

This clone was recorded only once. The chain employs TRBV30 and TRBJ1-4; possible D gene TRBD1, 5 bases. V shed 7 bases and J shed 3 bases, with 9 bases lying between them. The CDR3 extends over 12 amino acids. The germline V gene has CDR1 GTSNPN and CDR2 SVGIG (reference sequence). The chain's CDR3 is CALGLSNEKLFF. The CDR3 nucleotides read TGTGCCTTGGGGCTCTCTAATGAAAAACTGTTTTTT.

This chain links TRBV5-1 with TRBJ1-4, with a weak D call TRBD1 (5 bases). CDR3 length equals 14 residues. Per the germline V gene, CDR1 is SGHRS and CDR2 is YFSETQ. V lost 5 bases and J 2 bases, leaving 10 bases between the germline ends. CDR3 in DNA: TGCGCCAGCAGTACGGGGGGTACTAATGAAAAACTGTTTTTT. Translation: CASSTGGTNEKLFF.

The genes are TRBV11-2 and TRBJ1-2; D remains ambiguous. This CDR3 region has 13 residues. Germline-derived CDR1 and CDR2 are SGHAT and FQNNGV. Between the trimmed V and J ends, which lost 0 bases and 8 bases, there was a span of 10 bases. The CDR3 DNA follows: TGTGCCAGCAGCTTAGATTTGTTGGGAGGCTACACCTTC. Translating it yields CASSLDLLGGYTF.

This chain joins TRBV7-8 and TRBJ2-7, with D perhaps matching TRBD2 (6 bases). Trimming took off 2 bases at V and 2 bases at J, with 7 bases between the two ends. Germline-derived CDR1 and CDR2 are SGHVS and FQNEAQ. This CDR3 has 13 residues. The CDR3 sequence: CASSLTGAYEQYF. The CDR3 DNA is TGTGCCAGCAGCTTAACGGGGGCCTACGAGCAGTACTTC.

The chain joins TRBV6-5 to TRBJ1-3; D remains unclear. The V gene's germline CDR1 is MNHEY and CDR2 SVGAGI. V gave up 3 bases and J gave up 0 bases, with 9 bases separating them. This CDR3 spans 15 amino acids. The CDR3 loop reads CASSYKPRSGNTIYF. In DNA form, the CDR3 reads TGTGCCAGCAGTTATAAGCCCCGCTCTGGAAACACCATATATTTT.

This chain connects TRBV19 to TRBJ1-1; D is undetermined. The CDR3 contains 13 residues. Trimming cost V 10 bases and J 1 base, with 13 bases left between them. Germline V lookup: CDR1 LNHDA, CDR2 SQIVND (reference sequence). The CDR3 sequence is CATKGRENTEAFF. CDR3 bases: TGTGCCACAAAAGGACGGGAGAACACTGAAGCTTTCTTT. Based on the CDR3 plus reference TRBV19 and TRBJ1-1, the full variable domain is DGGITQSPKYLFRKEGQNVTLSCEQNLNHDAMYWYRQDPGQGLRLIYYSQIVNDFQKGDIAEGYSVSREKKESFPLTVTSAQKNPTAFYLCATKGRENTEAFFGQGTRLTVV.

This chain connects TRBV5-1 to TRBJ1-1; no reliable D call. Trimming stripped 6 bases from V and 1 base from J, with 7 bases between. The CDR3 runs 12 residues. The germline V gene encodes CDR1 SGHRS and CDR2 YFSETQ. The CDR3 DNA reads TGCGCCAGCAAGAAGGGGAACACTGAAGCTTTCTTT. Encoded protein: CASKKGNTEAFF.

The chain carries TRBV4-1 and TRBJ2-1; 8 bases align to TRBD2. CDR3 length equals 15 residues. Germline loops: CDR1 MGHRA, CDR2 YSYEKL. Unmatched junction bases numbered 5, after V lost 4 bases and J lost 3 bases. The CDR3 region is CASSRGTRSYNEQFF. The CDR3 DNA sequence: TGCGCCAGCAGCCGGGGGACTAGAAGCTACAATGAGCAGTTCTTC.

The chain's CDR3 is CASSIERRGVEQFF. The CDR3 DNA sequence: TGTGCCAGTAGTATAGAGAGAAGGGGAGTTGAGCAGTTCTTC. The rearrangement links TRBV19 to TRBJ2-1; D is tentatively TRBD1 or TRBD2 (5 bases each). V was cut by 0 bases and J by 9 bases, with 12 bases left in between. The CDR3 totals 14 residues. Germline V CDR1 and CDR2: LNHDA, SQIVND (reference sequence).

The rearrangement uses TRBV3-1 (or the pseudogene TRBV3-2) and TRBJ2-6; a possible D gene is TRBD2 (7 bases). The CDR3 sequence is 20 residues long. V was clipped by 2 bases and J by 2 bases, with 22 bases between them. Germline CDR1 LGHDT, CDR2 YNNKEL (reference sequence). In nucleotides, the CDR3 is TGTGCCAGCAGCCAACACTACGGGGGGCACGGGCCAACTGGGGCCAACGTCCTGACTTTC. It is translated as CASSQHYGGHGPTGANVLTF.

This chain links TRBV29-1 with TRBJ2-3, with D possibly TRBD1 on 6 matching bases. Trimming removed 6 bases at V and 5 bases at J, with 21 bases between. The germline V gene encodes CDR1 SQVTM and CDR2 ANQGSEA. The CDR3 totals 15 residues. CDR3 in amino acids: CSVIGTPNMQDTQYF. The CDR3 bases are TGCAGCGTCATCGGGACACCTAATATGCAAGATACGCAGTATTTT.

The rearrangement uses TRBV19 and TRBJ2-7; possible D gene TRBD1, 5 bases. This CDR3 contains 14 residues. V shed 4 bases and J shed 3 bases, with 13 bases lying between them. Germline loops: CDR1 LNHDA, CDR2 SQIVND (reference sequence). CDR3 coding DNA: TGTGCCAGTAGTACCCGGACAAGTTACTACGAGCAGTACTTC. This codes for CASSTRTSYYEQYF.

The chain recombines TRBV4-1 with TRBJ1-5, with D possibly being TRBD1 (5 bases). V lost 1 base and J 3 bases, leaving 7 bases between the germline ends. Germline V gene lookup returns CDR1 MGHRA and CDR2 YSYEKL. This CDR3 is 14 amino acids long. CDR3 sequence: CASSQAGDNQPQHF. CDR3 DNA sequence: TGCGCCAGCAGCCAAGCGGGGGACAATCAGCCCCAGCATTTT.

The chain employs TRBV29-1 and TRBJ1-2, with TRBD1 identical over 8 bases. CDR1 and CDR2 (germline): SQVTM, ANQGSEA. J gave up 7 bases and V 6 bases, and 7 bases lay outside the gene matches. The CDR3 covers 12 residues. The DNA for the CDR3 is TGCAGCGTAACCGACAGGGGAATTGGCTACACCTTC. Protein: CSVTDRGIGYTF.

The rearrangement links TRBV6-5 to TRBJ1-2; 7 bases line up with TRBD1. V shed 3 bases and J 4 bases; nucleotides not matched to a gene: 8. The CDR3 sequence is 15 residues long. Germline V gene sequence: CDR1 MNHEY, CDR2 SVGAGI. The CDR3, as DNA: TGTGCCAGCAGTTATCAGCCAGGGGGACCCTATGGCTACACCTTC. This sequence encodes CASSYQPGGPYGYTF.

The J gene is TRBJ2-3, the V gene TRBV12-3 or TRBV12-4; D is unclear. Trimming stripped 5 bases from V and 9 bases from J, with 15 bases between. CDR3 size: 13 residues. CDR3 DNA: TGTGCCAGCAGTCAGACGCCGGATTTGACGCAGTATTTT. Translation gives CASSQTPDLTQYF.